This T cell receptor beta chain derives from a study of cytomegalovirus exposure and HLA in healthy donors. Points from the study as a whole: The likely origin of a cluster of highly shared sequence variants was a sequencing artifact. TCR beta chains numbering more than 150 were designated cytomegalovirus-associated. Common viral pathogens (according to a later analysis) appeared linked to several of the most significant clusters. A missense variant in DCLRE1C was later tied to TCR beta V- and J-gene trimming.

13 Jbeta primers and 60 Vbeta primers were used for the PCR. Only in-frame clones appear in the TCRdb table, and some are missing; sequencing was by immunoSEQ multiplex PCR. The table lists over 150,000 clones, around 75% of them singletons. On this clone: Its antigen is not known.

This CDR3 has 15 residues. V lost 4 bases and J 0 bases, leaving 10 bases between the germline ends. Looked up from germline, CDR1 is SGHTA and CDR2 is FQGNSA. The rearrangement links TRBV7-2 to TRBJ1-5, with a possible D match to TRBD1 (5 bases). Material: PBMCs. The clonotype comes from a male donor in good health and CMV-seronegative. The CDR3 DNA reads TGTGCCAGCAGCTCCCAGGGTGGTAGCAATCAGCCCCAGCATTTT. This gives the protein CASSSQGGSNQPQHF.